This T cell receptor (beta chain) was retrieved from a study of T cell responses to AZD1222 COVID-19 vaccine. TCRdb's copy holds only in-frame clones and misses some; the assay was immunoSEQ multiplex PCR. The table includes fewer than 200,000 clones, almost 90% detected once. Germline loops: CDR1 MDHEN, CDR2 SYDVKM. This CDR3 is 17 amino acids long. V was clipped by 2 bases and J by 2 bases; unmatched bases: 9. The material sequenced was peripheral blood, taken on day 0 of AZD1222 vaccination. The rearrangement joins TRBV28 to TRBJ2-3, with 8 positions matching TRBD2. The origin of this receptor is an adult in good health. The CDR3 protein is CASSLTPTGGATDTQYF. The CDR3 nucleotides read TGTGCCAGCAGTTTAACGCCGACGGGAGGGGCCACAGATACGCAGTATTTT.